Reported below is one T cell receptor (beta chain). This clonotype was seen more than once but under ten times. Its antigen remains unidentified. Base qualities are missing; no much larger clone stands one base away. The data originate from a study of CD8 T cells in ankylosing spondylitis (TCRdb year 2017). Notes on the research overall: T cell receptor beta repertoires were profiled in healthy donors and ankylosing spondylitis patients so that disease-linked TCR variants could be found. Peripheral blood samples were taken, and synovial fluid was additionally collected from ankylosing spondylitis patients. The full study cohort comprised approximately 23 ankylosing spondylitis patients and some 100 healthy donors.

Sequenced using an Illumina HiSeq 2500. TCR beta libraries were prepared by quantitative 5'-RACE with molecular barcodes. For the original study's pipeline: A new computational method based on a probabilistic model of VDJ rearrangement was used to identify disease-linked TCR variants. TCRdb passed the public sequencing reads through fastp at Q25 and MiXCR, retaining productive beta sequences. Every CDR3 protein is listed once, alongside the most common genes and DNA of its rows. The V and J calls were not made by the authors but by TCRdb's processing. Recorded for this sample are 230,000 or so distinct CDR3 sequences; 20% to 30% of them occurred a single time. The top ten clonotypes cover around 0.58% of the sample. Here V drops 5 bases and J drops 3 bases, and the junction holds 7 bases not matched to any gene. The germline V gene (reference sequence) yields DFQATT for CDR1 and SNEGSKA for CDR2. The cysteine opens and the phenylalanine closes a CDR3 of 13 amino acids. The read is trimmed to its CDR3 DNA, 39 bases read in frame from base 1.

Study-wide findings and limitations: In peripheral blood, the disease-linked clones were found at relatively low frequencies and had a CD8+ phenotype. Some TCR beta motif variants had previously been reported in synovial fluid and blood of reactive arthritis patients, which suggested common disease-initiation mechanisms. According to the report, matched synovial fluid samples from ankylosing spondylitis patients were significantly enriched for the disease-linked clones. Blood from ankylosing spondylitis patients appeared to be characterized by a TCR beta motif composed of roughly 8 highly homologous amino acid variants.

The V and J segments used are TRBV20-1 and TRBJ2-7; TRBD1 aligns with 7 central bases. Sequenced input: blood, either unsorted or a sorted T cell fraction (not recorded which). This TCR came from a male donor with ankylosing spondylitis or in good health (not recorded which). CDR3 region: CSAFSGQNYEQYF. In nucleotide form, the sequence is TGCAGTGCTTTTTCGGGACAGAACTACGAGCAGTACTTC.